The text below deals with one TCR beta chain. What it binds is not known. PCR primers comprised 60 Vbeta and 13 Jbeta primers. The table came from immunoSEQ multiplex PCR; TCRdb's copy has only in-frame clones and leaves some out. The repertoire consists of some 150,000 clones, with 70% to 80% occurring once and the leading ten covering less than 0.9%. This sample is part of a study of cytomegalovirus exposure and HLA in healthy donors. This CDR3 spans 15 amino acids. V dropped 5 bases and J dropped 5 bases, with 18 bases sitting between them. Germline-derived CDR1 and CDR2 are SEHNR and FQNEAQ (reference sequence). The study, taken as a whole, reports: Associated with cytomegalovirus, according to the listing, were about 160 TCR beta chains. The authors judged a highly shared variant cluster likely a sequencing artifact. Solely CMV serostatus was available to characterize immune exposure. Common viral pathogens were later found to be apparently linked to several of the most significant clusters.

The chain is built from TRBV7-9 and TRBJ2-5, with D tentatively TRBD1 (6 bases). Sequenced: PBMCs. The receptor was derived from a female donor in good health and CMV-seronegative. Here the CDR3 reads CASSRFGQTGETQYF. As DNA, the CDR3 is TGTGCCAGCAGCCGGTTCGGACAGACCGGGGAGACCCAGTACTTC.